This paragraph reports one TCR beta chain. Per the original data handling: Scientists estimated how many nucleated cells there were by amplifying reference gene primers. Using immunoSEQ multiplex PCR, the repertoire was profiled, and TCRdb retains in-frame clones only, with some absent. That table gives V, J and clone size, and the DNA gave D and trimming. The profile shows about 92,000 clones, 80% of them singletons. The data derive from a study of blood T cell repertoires in COVID-19. Looking at the study overall: The samples span acute and convalescent COVID-19 from the United States, Italy and Spain.

This CDR3 is built from 14 residues. The germline CDR1 and CDR2 sequences are LNHDA and SQIVND (reference sequence). The germline V and J ends were trimmed by 7 bases and 2 bases, with 12 bases remaining between them. The TCR comes from a woman aged 70-85 years with acute or convalescent COVID-19. This rearrangement joins TRBV19 to TRBJ1-5, with D hard to call. Material for sequencing was peripheral blood. CDR3 in DNA: TGTGCCAGTAAGAACCGCGGGGGCAATCAGCCCCAGCATTTT. Translation gives CASKNRGGNQPQHF.